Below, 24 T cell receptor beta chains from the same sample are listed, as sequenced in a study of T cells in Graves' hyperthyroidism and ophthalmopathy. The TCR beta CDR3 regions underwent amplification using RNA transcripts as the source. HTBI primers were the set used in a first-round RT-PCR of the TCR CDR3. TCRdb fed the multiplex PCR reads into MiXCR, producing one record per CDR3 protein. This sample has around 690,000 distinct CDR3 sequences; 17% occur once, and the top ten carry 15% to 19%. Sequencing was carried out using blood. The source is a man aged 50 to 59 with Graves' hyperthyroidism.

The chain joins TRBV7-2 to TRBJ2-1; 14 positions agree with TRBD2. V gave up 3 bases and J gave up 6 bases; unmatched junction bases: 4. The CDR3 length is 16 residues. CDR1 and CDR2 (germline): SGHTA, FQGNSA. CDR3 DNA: TGTGCCAGCAGCTTGGGACTAGCGGGAGAGGTCAATGAGCAGTTCTTC. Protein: CASSLGLAGEVNEQFF.

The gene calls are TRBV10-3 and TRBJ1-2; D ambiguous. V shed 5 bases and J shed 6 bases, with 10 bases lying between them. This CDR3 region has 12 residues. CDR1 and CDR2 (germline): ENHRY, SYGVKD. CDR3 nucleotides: TGTGCCATCAGTTTGCAGGAACATGGCTACACCTTC. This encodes CAISLQEHGYTF.

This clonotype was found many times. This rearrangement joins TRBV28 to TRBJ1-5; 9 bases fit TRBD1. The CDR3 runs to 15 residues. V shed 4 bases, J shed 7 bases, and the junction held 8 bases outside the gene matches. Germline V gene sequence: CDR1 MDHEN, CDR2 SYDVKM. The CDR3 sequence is CASSSPGQGFQPQHF. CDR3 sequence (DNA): TGTGCCAGCAGTTCTCCGGGACAGGGCTTCCAGCCCCAGCATTTT.

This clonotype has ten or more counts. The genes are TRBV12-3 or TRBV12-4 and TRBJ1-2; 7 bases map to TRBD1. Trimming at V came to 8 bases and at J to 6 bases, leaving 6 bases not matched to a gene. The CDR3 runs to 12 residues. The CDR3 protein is CASLHRGDGYTF. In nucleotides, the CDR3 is TGTGCCAGCCTTCACAGGGGCGATGGCTACACCTTC.

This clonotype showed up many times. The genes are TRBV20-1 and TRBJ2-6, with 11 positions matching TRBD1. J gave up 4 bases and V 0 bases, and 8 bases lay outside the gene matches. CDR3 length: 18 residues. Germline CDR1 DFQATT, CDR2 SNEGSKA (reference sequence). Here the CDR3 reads CSARDLWDRGSGANVLTF. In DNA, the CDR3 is TGCAGTGCTAGAGATTTATGGGACAGGGGGTCCGGGGCCAACGTCCTGACTTTC.

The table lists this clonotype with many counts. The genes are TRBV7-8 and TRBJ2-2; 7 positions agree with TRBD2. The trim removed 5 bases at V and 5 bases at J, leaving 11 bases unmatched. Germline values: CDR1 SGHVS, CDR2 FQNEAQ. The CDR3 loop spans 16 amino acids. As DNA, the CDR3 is TGTGCCAGCAGCGCCCCGTACGGGGGGTCTACCGGGGAGCTGTTTTTT. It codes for CASSAPYGGSTGELFF.

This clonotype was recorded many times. CDR3: CASSKDRGREQYF. CDR3 nucleotide sequence: TGTGCCAGCAGCAAGGACAGGGGGCGCGAGCAGTACTTC. V is TRBV11-2 and J is TRBJ2-7; 11 bases agree with TRBD1. Germline V gives CDR1 SGHAT, CDR2 FQNNGV. Trimming took 5 bases from V and 6 from J; bases not matched to a gene: 3. CDR3 length: 13 amino acids.

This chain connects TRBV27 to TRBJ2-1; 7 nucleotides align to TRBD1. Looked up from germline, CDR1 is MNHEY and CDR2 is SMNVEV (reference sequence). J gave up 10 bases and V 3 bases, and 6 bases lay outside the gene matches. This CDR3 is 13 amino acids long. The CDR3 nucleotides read TGTGCCAGCAGTTTTAGAGGGGGCAGGGAGCAGTTCTTC. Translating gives CASSFRGGREQFF.

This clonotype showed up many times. This chain's CDR3 is CASSLLSAVGEKLFF. CDR3 in DNA: TGTGCCAGCAGCCTCCTTTCTGCGGTTGGGGAAAAACTGTTTTTT. J is TRBJ1-4 and V is TRBV28; no firm D call. Germline V gene sequence: CDR1 MDHEN, CDR2 SYDVKM. Between the trimmed V and J ends, which lost 6 bases and 8 bases, there was a span of 19 bases. This CDR3 contains 15 residues. Based on the CDR3 plus reference TRBV28 and TRBJ1-4, the full variable domain is DVKVTQSSRYLVKRTGEKVFLECVQDMDHENMFWYRQDPGLGLRLIYFSYDVKMKEKGDIPEGYSVSREKKERFSLILESASTNQTSMYLCASSLLSAVGEKLFFGSGTQLSVL.

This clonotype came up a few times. This CDR3 reads CASSHSGEGQPQHF. The CDR3 bases are TGTGCCAGCAGCCATTCCGGGGAGGGTCAGCCCCAGCATTTT. This sequence joins TRBV7-9 and TRBJ1-5; D remains unclear. V was cut by 5 bases and J by 6 bases, with 14 bases left in between. The CDR3 is made up of 14 amino acids. Germline V lookup: CDR1 SEHNR, CDR2 FQNEAQ (reference sequence).

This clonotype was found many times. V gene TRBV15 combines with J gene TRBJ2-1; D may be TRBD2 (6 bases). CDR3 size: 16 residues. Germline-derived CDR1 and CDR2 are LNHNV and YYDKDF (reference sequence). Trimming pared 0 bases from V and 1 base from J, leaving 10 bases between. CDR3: CATSRDRGGSYNEQFF. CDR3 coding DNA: TGTGCCACCAGCAGAGATCGTGGGGGGTCCTACAATGAGCAGTTCTTC.

The CDR3 spells CASSNGRINTEAFF. The CDR3 DNA reads TGTGCCAGTAGTAACGGACGGATAAACACTGAAGCTTTCTTT. The V gene is TRBV19, the J gene TRBJ1-1; D call uncertain. The CDR3 totals 14 residues. CDR1 and CDR2 from the germline V gene are LNHDA and SQIVND (reference sequence). The V end lost 4 bases, the J end lost 2 bases, and 11 bases lay between the germline ends.

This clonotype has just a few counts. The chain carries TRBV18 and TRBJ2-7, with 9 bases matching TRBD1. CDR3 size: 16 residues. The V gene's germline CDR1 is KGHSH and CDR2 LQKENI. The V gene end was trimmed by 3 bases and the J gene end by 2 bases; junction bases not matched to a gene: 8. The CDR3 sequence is CASSPYGTGITYEQYF. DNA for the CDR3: TGTGCCAGCTCACCTTATGGGACAGGGATCACCTACGAGCAGTACTTC.

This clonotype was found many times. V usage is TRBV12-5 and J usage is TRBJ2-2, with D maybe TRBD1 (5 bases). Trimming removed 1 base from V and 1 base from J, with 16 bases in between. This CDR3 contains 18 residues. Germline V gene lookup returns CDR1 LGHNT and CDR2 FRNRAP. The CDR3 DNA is TGTGCTAGTGGTTTGGACCCGTTGGCCCAGGGGAACACCGGGGAGCTGTTTTTT. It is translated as CASGLDPLAQGNTGELFF.

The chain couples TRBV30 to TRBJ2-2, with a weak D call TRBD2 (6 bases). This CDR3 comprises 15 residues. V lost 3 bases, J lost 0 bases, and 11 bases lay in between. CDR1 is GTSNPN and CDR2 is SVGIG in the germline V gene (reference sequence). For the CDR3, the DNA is TGTGCCTGGAGCTTGGGAGGCTCGAACACCGGGGAGCTGTTTTTT. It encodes CAWSLGGSNTGELFF.

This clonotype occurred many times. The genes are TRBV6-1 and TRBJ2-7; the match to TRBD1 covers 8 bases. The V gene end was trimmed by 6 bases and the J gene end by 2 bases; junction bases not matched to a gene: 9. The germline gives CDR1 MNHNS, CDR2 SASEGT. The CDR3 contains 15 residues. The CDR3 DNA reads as TGTGCCAGCAGATACGGACAGGGAACAGCCTACGAGCAGTACTTC. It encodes CASRYGQGTAYEQYF.

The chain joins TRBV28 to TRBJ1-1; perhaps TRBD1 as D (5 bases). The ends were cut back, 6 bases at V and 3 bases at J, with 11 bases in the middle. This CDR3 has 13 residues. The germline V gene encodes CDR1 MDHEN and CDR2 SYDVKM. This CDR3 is CASRPDSDTEAFF. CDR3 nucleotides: TGTGCCAGCAGGCCAGACAGTGACACTGAAGCTTTCTTT.

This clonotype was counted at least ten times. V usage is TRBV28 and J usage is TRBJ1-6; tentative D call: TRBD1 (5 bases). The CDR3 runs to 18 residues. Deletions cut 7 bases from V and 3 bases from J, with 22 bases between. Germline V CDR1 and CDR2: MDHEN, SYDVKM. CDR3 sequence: CASILQPVRELYNSPLHF. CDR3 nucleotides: TGTGCCAGCATCCTCCAGCCGGTCAGGGAACTCTATAATTCACCCCTCCACTTT.

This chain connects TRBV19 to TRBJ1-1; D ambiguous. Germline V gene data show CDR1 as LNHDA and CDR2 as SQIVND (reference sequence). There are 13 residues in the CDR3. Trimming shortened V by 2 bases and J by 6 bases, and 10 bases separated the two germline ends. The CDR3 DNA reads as TGTGCCAGTAGTATACAGGCTAAGGCTGAAGCTTTCTTT. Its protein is CASSIQAKAEAFF.

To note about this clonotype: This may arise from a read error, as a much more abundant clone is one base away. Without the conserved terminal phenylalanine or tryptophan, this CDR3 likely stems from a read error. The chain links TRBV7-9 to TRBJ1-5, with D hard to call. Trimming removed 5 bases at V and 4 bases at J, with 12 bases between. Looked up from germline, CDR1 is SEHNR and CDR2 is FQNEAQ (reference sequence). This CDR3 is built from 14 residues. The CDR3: CASSQGRLNQPQHS. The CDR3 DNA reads TGTGCCAGCAGCCAAGGGAGGTTGAATCAGCCCCAGCATTCT.

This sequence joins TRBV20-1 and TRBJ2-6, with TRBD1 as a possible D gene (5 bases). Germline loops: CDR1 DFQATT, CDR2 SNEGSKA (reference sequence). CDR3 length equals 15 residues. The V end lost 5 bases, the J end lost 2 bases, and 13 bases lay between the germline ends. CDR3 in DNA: TGCAGTGCTGCTGACAGTTTGGCTGGGGCCAACGTCCTGACTTTC. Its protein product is CSAADSLAGANVLTF.

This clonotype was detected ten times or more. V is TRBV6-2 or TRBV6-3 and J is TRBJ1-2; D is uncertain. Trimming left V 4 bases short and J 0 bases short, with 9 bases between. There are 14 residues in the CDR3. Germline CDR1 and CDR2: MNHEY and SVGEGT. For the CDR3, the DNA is TGTGCCAGCAGTTTTGTGGCCGCTAACTATGGCTACACCTTC. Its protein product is CASSFVAANYGYTF.

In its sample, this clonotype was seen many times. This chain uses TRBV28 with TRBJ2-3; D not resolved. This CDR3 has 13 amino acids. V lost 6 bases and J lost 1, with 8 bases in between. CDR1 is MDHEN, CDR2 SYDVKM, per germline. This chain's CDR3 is CASRTDGTDTQYF. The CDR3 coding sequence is TGTGCCAGCAGGACTGACGGCACAGATACGCAGTATTTT. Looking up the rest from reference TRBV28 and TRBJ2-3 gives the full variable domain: DVKVTQSSRYLVKRTGEKVFLECVQDMDHENMFWYRQDPGLGLRLIYFSYDVKMKEKGDIPEGYSVSREKKERFSLILESASTNQTSMYLCASRTDGTDTQYFGPGTRLTVL.

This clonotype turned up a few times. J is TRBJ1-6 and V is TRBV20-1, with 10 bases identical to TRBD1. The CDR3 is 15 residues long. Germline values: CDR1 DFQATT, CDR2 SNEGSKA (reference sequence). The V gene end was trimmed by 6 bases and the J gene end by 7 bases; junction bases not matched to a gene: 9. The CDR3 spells CSANPDRGQNSPLHF. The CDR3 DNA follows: TGCAGTGCCAACCCCGACAGGGGGCAGAATTCACCCCTCCACTTT.